This T cell receptor beta chain was identified during a study of cytomegalovirus exposure and HLA in healthy donors. The germline V and J ends were trimmed by 1 base and 3 bases, with 4 bases remaining between them. This CDR3 contains 12 residues. CDR1 SGHDT and CDR2 YYEEEE come from the germline V gene. As to this clone: As yet, its antigen is unknown.

The table came from immunoSEQ multiplex PCR; TCRdb's copy has only in-frame clones and leaves some out. The table records about 250,000 clones, roughly 84% of them present only once. Notes on the study in general: TCR clusters originating in the first cohort tended to co-occur in the roughly 110 validation repertoires, according to a later analysis.

V usage is TRBV5-6 and J usage is TRBJ1-1; D is unresolved. Material: PBMCs. The origin of this receptor is a man younger than 35 in good health and CMV-seropositive. CDR3 region: CASSLWHTEAFF. The CDR3 DNA follows: TGTGCCAGCAGCTTGTGGCACACTGAAGCTTTCTTT.